Detailed here is one TCR beta chain. Original processing notes: It was from reference gene primer amplification that nucleated cell counts were estimated. Method: immunoSEQ multiplex PCR; TCRdb's copy keeps in-frame clones and lacks some. D and trimming were read from the DNA, whereas the V and J calls and clone size are those reported in that table. In the table there are about 140,000 clones, roughly four fifths of which are singletons. This CDR3 is built from 18 residues. Trimming cost V 5 bases and J 0 bases; bases outside gene matches: 10. Looked up from germline, CDR1 is LNHDA and CDR2 is SQIVND (reference sequence). The data were taken from a study of blood T cell repertoires in COVID-19. The wider study: Acute-phase and convalescent COVID-19 samples originated in the United States, Italy and Spain. T cells, B-cell-depleted T cells, or PBMCs supplied cDNA or gDNA.

The sample comprised peripheral blood. The clonotype comes from a woman in her fifties or sixties with active or convalescent COVID-19. The chain recombines TRBV19 with TRBJ2-1; 10 bases are shared with TRBD2. CDR3 sequence reads: CASSPAQIAGGSYNEQFF. The CDR3 nucleotides read TGTGCCAGTAGTCCGGCCCAGATAGCGGGAGGCTCCTACAATGAGCAGTTCTTC.